The next 25 T cell receptor beta chains were all read from a single sample in a study of response to subunit inactivated influenza vaccine. TCRdb reprocessed the RT-PCR reads with MiXCR, giving one entry per CDR3 protein. Among roughly 190,000 distinct CDR3 sequences listed, roughly 14% were seen once. The source was CD8+ T cells sorted from PBMCs, collected 4 to 6 days after vaccination. These receptors were taken from a man aged 45-65 years who received an inactivated influenza vaccine.

V usage is TRBV29-1 and J usage is TRBJ2-1; D is unresolved. Trimming removed 7 bases at V and 0 bases at J, with 13 bases between. The CDR3 spans 14 residues. Germline CDR1 SQVTM, CDR2 ANQGSEA. CDR3 nucleotide sequence: TGCAGCGGAATTGACTCGAGCTCCTACAATGAGCAGTTCTTC. Protein product: CSGIDSSSYNEQFF.

The chain is built from TRBV12-3 or TRBV12-4 and TRBJ2-3; D possibly corresponds to TRBD2 (5 bases). V lost 2 bases to trimming and J lost 6 bases, with 15 bases between them. CDR3 size: 15 residues. CDR3 amino acids: CASSLRLGSRDTQYF. The CDR3 DNA reads as TGTGCCAGCAGTTTAAGATTGGGGAGTCGGGATACGCAGTATTTT.

The chain recombines TRBV7-2 with TRBJ2-1, with 11 bases that match TRBD2. V gave up 5 bases and J gave up 9 bases; unmatched junction bases: 9. The CDR3 length is 15 residues. Germline-derived CDR1 and CDR2 are SGHTA and FQGNSA. CDR3 region: CASSQIAGGPFEQFF. The CDR3 coding sequence is TGTGCCAGCAGCCAGATAGCGGGAGGGCCTTTTGAGCAGTTCTTC.

This clonotype occurred a few times. The chain employs TRBV4-3 and TRBJ2-7, with no clear D. Trimming left V 1 base short and J 2 bases short, with 9 bases between. This CDR3 contains 14 residues. Looked up from germline, CDR1 is LGHNA and CDR2 is YSLEER. The CDR3 loop reads CASSQALGTYEQYF. The CDR3 DNA reads as TGCGCCAGCAGCCAAGCTCTCGGAACCTACGAGCAGTACTTC.

This clonotype was found many times. The genes are TRBV6-2 or TRBV6-3 and TRBJ2-3, with 8 nucleotides matching TRBD2. The junction had 4 bases not matched to a gene; V was cut back by 6 bases and J by 5 bases. CDR1 and CDR2 (germline): MNHEY, SVGEGT. The CDR3 runs to 13 residues. Here the CDR3 reads CASSLGGVDTQYF. In DNA, the CDR3 is TGTGCCAGCAGCCTCGGGGGGGTAGATACGCAGTATTTT.

This clonotype showed up just a few times. The chain has TRBV7-9 and TRBJ2-7; TRBD2 is a possible D gene (5 bases). Germline CDR1 and CDR2: SEHNR and FQNEAQ (reference sequence). CDR3 length: 16 amino acids. Trimming cost V 1 base and J 7 bases, with 20 bases left between them. This CDR3 reads CASSLGRLLVSGEQYF. The CDR3 bases are TGTGCCAGCAGCTTAGGAAGGTTGTTGGTTTCGGGGGAGCAGTACTTC.

This chain uses TRBV7-9 with TRBJ1-2, with a possible D match to TRBD1 (6 bases). CDR1 and CDR2 from the germline V gene are SEHNR and FQNEAQ (reference sequence). The CDR3 totals 14 residues. V shed 8 bases and J shed 1 base, with 14 bases lying between them. CDR3 in amino acids: CASLGRGYNYGYTF. CDR3 sequence (DNA): TGTGCCAGCTTGGGCAGGGGCTATAACTATGGCTACACCTTC.

This clonotype is medium-sized within its sample. The V call is TRBV2, the J call TRBJ2-7; 13 nucleotides line up with TRBD2. Trimming cost V 5 bases and J 6 bases; bases outside gene matches: 13. Germline V lookup: CDR1 SNHLY, CDR2 FYNNEI. This CDR3 has 17 residues. The CDR3 region is CASSFDSGLAGEGEQYF. The CDR3 DNA sequence: TGTGCCAGCAGTTTTGACAGCGGACTAGCGGGAGAGGGCGAGCAGTACTTC.

V and J are TRBV12-3 or TRBV12-4 and TRBJ2-5, with 8 nucleotides matching TRBD2. J was trimmed by 0 bases and V by 2 bases; bases with no gene match: 11. The CDR3 totals 18 residues. The CDR3 bases are TGTGCCAGCAGTTTAAGTAGCGTGGCGGGGGGCAACCAAGAGACCCAGTACTTC. As protein: CASSLSSVAGGNQETQYF.

This sequence joins TRBV12-3 or TRBV12-4 and TRBJ2-1; 7 bases match TRBD2. Trimming at V came to 11 bases and at J to 10 bases, leaving 14 bases not matched to a gene. The CDR3 extends over 13 amino acids. The CDR3 bases are TGTGCCTACAGCGTGACGCAGCGGGGCGAGCAGTTCTTC. Translating gives CAYSVTQRGEQFF.

The V gene is TRBV29-1, the J gene TRBJ2-7; 11 positions match TRBD1. J lost 1 base, V lost 5 bases, and 4 bases had no gene match. The CDR3 runs 14 residues. Germline CDR1 and CDR2: SQVTM and ANQGSEA. The CDR3 DNA follows: TGCAGCGTTACCGGGACAGGGGGATCCTACGAGCAGTACTTC. Its translation: CSVTGTGGSYEQYF.

The rearrangement links TRBV6-1 to TRBJ1-5, with 9 nucleotides matching TRBD1. The germline V gene has CDR1 MNHNS and CDR2 SASEGT. The CDR3 extends over 15 amino acids. J gave up 5 bases and V 6 bases, and 8 bases lay outside the gene matches. CDR3 region: CASRSGTGYHQPQHF. Written as DNA, the CDR3 is TGTGCCAGCAGGTCCGGGACAGGGTATCATCAGCCCCAGCATTTT.

The V and J genes are TRBV4-1 and TRBJ2-7; D possibly corresponds to TRBD1 (6 bases). The germline V gene has CDR1 MGHRA and CDR2 YSYEKL. The CDR3 extends over 14 amino acids. Between the trimmed V and J ends, which lost 5 bases and 1 base, there was a span of 12 bases. The CDR3 sequence: CASSSFRGSYEQYF. The CDR3 coding sequence is TGCGCCAGCAGCTCATTCAGGGGATCCTACGAGCAGTACTTC.

CDR3 loop: CASSPTALHEQFF. In DNA, the CDR3 is TGTGCCAGCAGCCCCACTGCTCTACATGAGCAGTTCTTC. This rearrangement joins TRBV12-3 or TRBV12-4 to TRBJ2-1; D unresolved. The V gene lost 6 bases and the J gene lost 8 bases, with 14 bases spanning the gap. The CDR3 contains 13 residues.

This clonotype showed up just a few times. The genes are TRBV6-5 and TRBJ1-6, with a weak D call TRBD1 (5 bases). Trimming pared 2 bases from V and 8 bases from J, leaving 10 bases between. Germline loops: CDR1 MNHEY, CDR2 SVGAGI. The CDR3 runs 14 residues. The CDR3 loop is CASSYLQGYSPLHF. The CDR3 DNA follows: TGTGCCAGCAGTTACCTGCAGGGTTATTCACCCCTCCACTTT.

The chain uses TRBV2 and TRBJ2-1; 9 bases fit TRBD2. The CDR3 totals 14 residues. V dropped 7 bases and J dropped 1; count of bases not matched to a gene: 2. Germline-derived CDR1 and CDR2 are SNHLY and FYNNEI. DNA of the CDR3: TGTGCCAGCAAGCGGGAGGTTTCCTACAATGAGCAGTTCTTC. Translation gives CASKREVSYNEQFF.

The V and J genes are TRBV27 and TRBJ1-3; TRBD1 might be the D (5 bases). CDR1 is MNHEY and CDR2 is SMNVEV in the germline V gene (reference sequence). Trimming left V 2 bases short and J 0 bases short, with 5 bases between. The CDR3 is 14 residues long. The CDR3 here is CASSLTGSGNTIYF. The CDR3 coding sequence is TGTGCCAGCAGTTTAACAGGCTCTGGAAACACCATATATTTT.

This clonotype was counted at least ten times. The chain couples TRBV28 to TRBJ2-1; maybe TRBD1 (6 bases). This CDR3 has 15 residues. Trimming took 2 bases from V and 2 from J, leaving 10 bases between them. Germline loops: CDR1 MDHEN, CDR2 SYDVKM. CDR3 DNA sequence: TGTGCCAGCAGTTTAGCGGACAGCCCCTACAATGAGCAGTTCTTC. It encodes CASSLADSPYNEQFF.

The V gene is TRBV3-1, the J gene TRBJ2-3, with D perhaps being TRBD1 or TRBD2 (5 bases each). The CDR3 totals 16 residues. Trimming left V 0 bases short and J 2 bases short, with 12 bases between. Germline-derived CDR1 and CDR2 are LGHDT and YNNKEL (reference sequence). For the CDR3, the DNA is TGTGCCAGCAGCCAAGAGGGACGTCCCATCACAGATACGCAGTATTTT. Its translation is CASSQEGRPITDTQYF.

Only a few counts were recorded for this clonotype. CDR3 sequence: CASSQDSAAAYNEQFF. The CDR3 DNA is TGCGCCAGCAGCCAAGATTCTGCGGCGGCCTACAATGAGCAGTTCTTC. V and J are TRBV4-3 and TRBJ2-1; no definite D call. The ends were cut back, 0 bases at V and 2 bases at J, with 11 bases in the middle. Germline loops: CDR1 LGHNA, CDR2 YSLEER. The CDR3 covers 16 residues.

The chain joins TRBV29-1 to TRBJ2-3; D unclear. The V gene's germline CDR1 is SQVTM and CDR2 ANQGSEA. V was trimmed by 4 bases and J by 3 bases, leaving 8 bases between them. The CDR3 spans 12 residues. CDR3 nucleotides: TGCAGCGTTGTCCAAAAGACAGATACGCAGTATTTT. Translated, it gives CSVVQKTDTQYF.

This clonotype was recorded at least ten times. This chain links TRBV6-1 with TRBJ2-1; D perhaps matches TRBD1 (6 bases). Trimming stripped 6 bases from V and 1 base from J, with 10 bases between. The length of the CDR3 is 14 residues. Germline V lookup: CDR1 MNHNS, CDR2 SASEGT. DNA of the CDR3: TGTGCCAGCAGCCCCAGGGGATCCTACAATGAGCAGTTCTTC. Residues: CASSPRGSYNEQFF.

The V and J genes are TRBV11-1 and TRBJ2-1; 7 positions match TRBD1. V trimming: 5 bases; J trimming: 8 bases; junction bases outside the gene matches: 6. From germline, CDR1 is SGHAT and CDR2 FQDESV (reference sequence). The CDR3 spans 13 residues. The CDR3 sequence: CASSRGTVDEQFF. The CDR3 bases are TGTGCCAGCAGCCGAGGGACAGTCGATGAGCAGTTCTTC.

V is TRBV5-6 and J is TRBJ2-7; D perhaps matches TRBD1 (7 bases). V lost 4 bases and J lost 3, with 11 bases in between. The CDR3 is made up of 13 amino acids. The germline CDR1 and CDR2 sequences are SGHDT and YYEEEE. The CDR3 loop is CASSRGTDYEQYF. In DNA form, the CDR3 reads TGTGCCAGCAGCCGGGGGACAGACTACGAGCAGTACTTC. Full variable domain (rest looked up from reference TRBV5-6 and TRBJ2-7): DAGVTQSPTHLIKTRGQQVTLRCSPKSGHDTVSWYQQALGQGPQFIFQYYEEEERQRGNFPDRFSGHQFPNYSSELNVNALLLGDSALYLCASSRGTDYEQYFGPGTRLTVT.

The table lists this clonotype with many counts. V gene TRBV20-1 combines with J gene TRBJ2-7, with 7 bases identical to TRBD2. Germline values: CDR1 DFQATT, CDR2 SNEGSKA (reference sequence). The CDR3 has 13 residues. Germline trimming cut 3 bases from V and 0 bases from J; bases unmatched to any gene: 2. CDR3 DNA: TGCAGTGCTAGCAAGCGGGACTCCTACGAGCAGTACTTC. Encoded protein: CSASKRDSYEQYF.